This T cell receptor beta chain stems from a study of T cells in Graves' hyperthyroidism and ophthalmopathy (dated 2019 in TCRdb). Turning to the overall study: Peripheral blood samples were taken at the time of initial diagnosis, prior to any treatment. To identify distinguishing TCR V-J signatures, a discovery cohort of about 95 patients was used, comprising approximately 40 with Graves' ophthalmopathy and 57 with stable Graves' hyperthyroidism. Prospective prediction of ophthalmopathy was tested in an independent validation cohort of some 20 hyperthyroidism patients and around 16 patients who later progressed to ophthalmopathy. The roughly 91 discovery patients were randomly divided into training and test sets at a 7:3 ratio. In addition, the study compared T-cell repertoires in thyroid tissue and in blood from five to seven Graves' hyperthyroidism patients. After sampling, hyperthyroidism patients received methimazole starting at 30 mg daily, and ophthalmopathy patients received high-dose intravenous methylprednisolone. The paper describes TCR Vbeta CDR3 sequencing of 130 to 150 peripheral blood samples, made up of 43 ophthalmopathy patients, roughly 80 hyperthyroidism patients and about 17 progressor patients. Overall study outcomes, separate from this receptor: In validation, the model predicted progression to ophthalmopathy a median of about 6 months before onset, with around 70% sensitivity and roughly 77% specificity. Most expanded thyroid clonotypes (frequency above 0.001) were also found in blood, which suggests that blood repertoires may mirror thyroid immune responses. In cross-validation, a model built on a 13 V-J signature told ophthalmopathy apart from stable hyperthyroidism with under 90% sensitivity and approximately 81% specificity, and in testing the same model reached 80%/75%. Sample size was not statistically predetermined, and investigators were not blinded to group allocation.

TCR beta CDR3 regions were amplified from RNA transcripts. The first round of RT-PCR for the TCR CDR3 was performed with the HTBI primer set and the Qiagen OneStep RT-PCR kit. The libraries were constructed in a second round of multiplex PCR and then size-selected and purified. The libraries were sequenced on an Illumina HiSeq2000 using paired-end 100 bp reads. The study's own analysis went as follows. SOAPnuke was used to process the raw data, throwing out any read that contained adapters or uncalled bases, had a mean Phred below 15, or lacked an exact constant-primer or identifier match. COPE v1.2.5 was used to merge the high-quality paired reads, and each unique nucleotide sequence was defined as a clonotype. Clonotypes were aligned to IMGT TRBV, TRBD and TRBJ reference segments using MiTCR v1.1. Analysis was restricted to V-J combinations with a frequency above 0.0001, which covered 98% to 99.2% of repertoires. A TCS score was defined as the ratio between F50 (clonal expansion) and ExV (chaos), using BLOSUM62-based TCRdist between CDR3 peptides within each V-J. Welch's t-statistics and random forest reduced roughly 530 V-J features to 13, which were used in a naive Bayes classifier (R e1071). TCRdb's own reprocessing of the public reads used fastp at Q25 and MiXCR and kept productive beta chains. Identical CDR3 protein sequences are pooled into one entry, listed with their most common genes and DNA. TCRdb, not the authors, supplied the V and J calls. The sample table lists 400,000 to 500,000 distinct CDR3 sequences, around 15% of them with a count of one. 5% to 6.5% of the sample is held by the ten biggest clonotypes.

A patient counted as having stable Graves' hyperthyroidism if no progression to ophthalmopathy occurred over 18 months of follow-up. Hyperthyroidism patients were newly diagnosed, had a disease duration of under 2 months, and were aged 18 to 65 years. Any patient with an uncontrolled infection, another autoimmune disease, pregnancy or lactation was excluded. Diagnoses relied on clinical symptoms, serum thyroxine and TRAb, thyroid ultrasound and orbital computed tomography. PBMCs were separated from roughly 9.6 ml of fresh peripheral blood using Ficoll-Paque density gradient centrifugation. Total RNA was extracted with Trizol reagent, and quality was checked on an Agilent 2100 Bioanalyzer. Reading from cysteine to phenylalanine, the CDR3 counts 15 amino acids. The entry retains the CDR3 DNA only, 45 bases that are in frame from base 1. Compared with germline, V lacks 4 bases and J lacks 9 bases; bases without a gene match: 4.

This clonotype showed up just a few times. Which antigen it targets is not known. No per-base quality is available; no much larger clone lies one base away. The TCR originated in a woman aged 18-30 years with Graves' hyperthyroidism. Sequenced material: blood. The sequence links TRBV12-3 or TRBV12-4 to TRBJ1-6, and 12 junctional nucleotides match TRBD1. Here is the DNA: TGTGCCAGCAGTTCCGGGACAGGGGGCTTTTCACCCCTCCACTTT. The translation is CASSSGTGGFSPLHF.